Each of the 10 T cell receptor beta chains below was sequenced from the same sample in a study of response to subunit inactivated influenza vaccine. MiXCR was run by TCRdb on the RT-PCR reads, yielding one entry per CDR3 protein. Of fewer than 750,000 distinct CDR3 sequences in the sample, approximately 15% were seen once. Material: PBMCs from blood, obtained 11 to 12 days after vaccination. The receptor source for this set is a man in his fifties or sixties who received an inactivated influenza vaccine.

V is TRBV6-2 or TRBV6-3 and J is TRBJ2-6; possible D gene TRBD2, 5 bases. The V and J ends lost 6 bases and 1 base respectively, with 7 bases between them. This CDR3 comprises 14 residues. Germline CDR1 is MNHEY and CDR2 is SVGEGT. The CDR3 loop reads CASRRASGANVLTF. The CDR3 bases are TGTGCCAGCAGGAGGGCGTCTGGGGCCAACGTCCTGACTTTC.

This chain joins TRBV20-1 and TRBJ2-3; 7 nucleotides line up with TRBD2. This CDR3 is 13 amino acids long. The germline V gene has CDR1 DFQATT and CDR2 SNEGSKA (reference sequence). The ends lost 2 bases at V and 3 bases at J; junction bases unmatched: 2. This chain's CDR3 is CSARIGRTDTQYF. The CDR3 region has the DNA TGCAGTGCTAGAATCGGGAGGACAGATACGCAGTATTTT.

A few counts support this clonotype. The CDR3 is CASSQTWGGSTDTQYF. The CDR3 nucleotides read TGCGCCAGCAGCCAGACGTGGGGGGGGAGCACAGATACGCAGTATTTT. This chain joins TRBV4-1 and TRBJ2-3; TRBD2 aligns across 7 bases. There are 16 residues in the CDR3. The ends lost 3 bases at V and 0 bases at J; junction bases unmatched: 6. The germline V gene has CDR1 MGHRA and CDR2 YSYEKL.

The V call is TRBV7-6, the J call TRBJ2-1, with TRBD2 identical over 9 bases. The CDR3 consists of 17 residues. Germline V CDR1 and CDR2: SGHVS, FNYEAQ. With 1 base clipped from V and 7 bases from J, the junction kept 11 bases outside the gene matches. CDR3 sequence: CASSLGVGRGGQNEQFF. The CDR3 DNA follows: TGTGCCAGCAGCTTAGGTGTTGGGCGGGGGGGCCAAAATGAGCAGTTCTTC.

In its sample, this clonotype was seen many times. The chain recombines TRBV4-1 with TRBJ2-1, with 14 bases lining up with TRBD2. This CDR3 comprises 18 residues. The V and J ends lost 2 bases and 4 bases, in that order; junction bases with no gene match: 7. The germline V gene has CDR1 MGHRA and CDR2 YSYEKL. CDR3 residues: CASSQRTSGGQIYNEQFF. CDR3 nucleotide sequence: TGCGCCAGCAGCCAAAGGACTAGCGGGGGGCAAATTTACAATGAGCAGTTCTTC.

This clonotype has a handful of counts. The rearrangement joins TRBV10-2 to TRBJ2-6; D might be TRBD2 (5 bases). Germline CDR1 reads WSHSY; CDR2 reads SAAADI. V dropped 4 bases and J dropped 0 bases, with 13 bases sitting between them. The length of the CDR3 is 17 residues. The CDR3 coding sequence is TGCGCCAGCAGTGTAGCTAGCTCAAGCTCTGGGGCCAACGTCCTGACTTTC. It translates to CASSVASSSSGANVLTF.

This clonotype was seen at least ten times. The CDR3 coding sequence is TGTGCCAGCTCACCACCAGGCTATGGAGACAATGAGCAGTTCTTC. This encodes CASSPPGYGDNEQFF. The gene calls are TRBV18 and TRBJ2-1; no reliable D call. Deletions cut 0 bases from V and 5 bases from J, with 11 bases between. The germline CDR1 and CDR2 sequences are KGHSH and LQKENI. The CDR3 runs 15 residues. The whole variable domain, remainder taken from reference TRBV18 and TRBJ2-1, is NAGVMQNPRHLVRRRGQEARLRCSPMKGHSHVYWYRQLPEEGLKFMVYLQKENIIDESGMPKERFSAEFPKEGPSILRIQQVVRGDSAAYFCASSPPGYGDNEQFFGPGTRLTVL.

There are a few counts of this clonotype. V is TRBV6-5 and J is TRBJ1-3; no definite D call. The CDR3 runs to 14 residues. The V gene lost 2 bases and the J gene lost 4 bases, with 9 bases spanning the gap. Germline loops: CDR1 MNHEY, CDR2 SVGAGI. As DNA, the CDR3 is TGTGCCAGCAGTTACGCAACGGGGGGAAACACCATATATTTT. Its protein is CASSYATGGNTIYF.

This chain uses TRBV5-1 with TRBJ2-1; 8 positions match TRBD2. This CDR3 has 18 amino acids. Losses at the gene ends were 0 bases for V and 8 bases for J; bases not matched to a gene: 16. Germline V lookup: CDR1 SGHRS, CDR2 YFSETQ. CDR3 sequence reads: CASSLAGAGAGAVYEQFF. As DNA, the CDR3 is TGCGCCAGCAGCTTGGCCGGGGCAGGAGCGGGAGCCGTCTATGAGCAGTTCTTC.

This clonotype was counted between two and nine times. The chain combines TRBV7-2 with TRBJ2-3, with TRBD2 matching 10 bases. The CDR3 loop spans 17 amino acids. Germline values: CDR1 SGHTA, CDR2 FQGNSA. V was clipped by 2 bases and J by 5 bases; unmatched bases: 10. CDR3 loop: CASSLTGPAGGRDTQYF. CDR3 DNA: TGTGCCAGCAGCTTAACAGGTCCAGCGGGGGGGCGAGATACGCAGTATTTT.